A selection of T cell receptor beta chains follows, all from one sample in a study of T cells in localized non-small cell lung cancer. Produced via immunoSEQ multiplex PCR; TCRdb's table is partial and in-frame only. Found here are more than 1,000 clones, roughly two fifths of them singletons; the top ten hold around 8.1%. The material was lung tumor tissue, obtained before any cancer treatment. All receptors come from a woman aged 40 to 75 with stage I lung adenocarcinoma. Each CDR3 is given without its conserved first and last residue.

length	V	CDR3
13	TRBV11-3	ASTSMTGAATEAF
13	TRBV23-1	ASSQILGLAGEQF
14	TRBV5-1	ASSLSSDRAQEKLF
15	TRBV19	ASSMSHLGQGADTQY
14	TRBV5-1	ASSVGQGVTNEKLF
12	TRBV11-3	ASSLGVFTGELF
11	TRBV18	ASSPRDLTEAF
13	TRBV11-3	ASSLVAGDTLKGF
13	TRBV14	ASSPSGGAGTEAF
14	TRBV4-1	ASSQEGGTGVYEQY
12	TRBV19	ASSRTGSTDTQY
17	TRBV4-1	ASSQEGTSGRVYGNEQF
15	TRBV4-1	ASSRVHGGSYNSPLH
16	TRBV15	ATSRDPTGSYRGTEAF
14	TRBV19	ASSIGIQGLNTEAF
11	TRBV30	AWSLGQGGKLF
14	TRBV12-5	ASGLRTSGTYNEQF
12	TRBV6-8	ASSYESRYNEQF
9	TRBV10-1	ASSEQGATY
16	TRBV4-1	ASSREGQGPNSGNTIY
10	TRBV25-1	ASSAVENEQF
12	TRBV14	ASSQVTGQETQY
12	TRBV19	ASSTPGLQETQY
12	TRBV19	ASSSGTGRRDQY
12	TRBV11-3	ASSLDGQVYGYT
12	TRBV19	ASRFGAHTGELF
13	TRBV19	ASSITRPPYNEQF
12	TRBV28	ASSPQGVGDTQY
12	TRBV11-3	ASSLNRGPHEQY
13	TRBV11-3	ASSLRPGEYYEQY
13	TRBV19	ASSLPGQARQPQH
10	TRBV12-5	ASGLPWGEQY
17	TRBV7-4	ASSLALTSGSQTTDTQY
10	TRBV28	ASSLLEYEQY
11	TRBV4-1	ASSQGGSGELF
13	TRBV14	ASSQLQGANEKLF